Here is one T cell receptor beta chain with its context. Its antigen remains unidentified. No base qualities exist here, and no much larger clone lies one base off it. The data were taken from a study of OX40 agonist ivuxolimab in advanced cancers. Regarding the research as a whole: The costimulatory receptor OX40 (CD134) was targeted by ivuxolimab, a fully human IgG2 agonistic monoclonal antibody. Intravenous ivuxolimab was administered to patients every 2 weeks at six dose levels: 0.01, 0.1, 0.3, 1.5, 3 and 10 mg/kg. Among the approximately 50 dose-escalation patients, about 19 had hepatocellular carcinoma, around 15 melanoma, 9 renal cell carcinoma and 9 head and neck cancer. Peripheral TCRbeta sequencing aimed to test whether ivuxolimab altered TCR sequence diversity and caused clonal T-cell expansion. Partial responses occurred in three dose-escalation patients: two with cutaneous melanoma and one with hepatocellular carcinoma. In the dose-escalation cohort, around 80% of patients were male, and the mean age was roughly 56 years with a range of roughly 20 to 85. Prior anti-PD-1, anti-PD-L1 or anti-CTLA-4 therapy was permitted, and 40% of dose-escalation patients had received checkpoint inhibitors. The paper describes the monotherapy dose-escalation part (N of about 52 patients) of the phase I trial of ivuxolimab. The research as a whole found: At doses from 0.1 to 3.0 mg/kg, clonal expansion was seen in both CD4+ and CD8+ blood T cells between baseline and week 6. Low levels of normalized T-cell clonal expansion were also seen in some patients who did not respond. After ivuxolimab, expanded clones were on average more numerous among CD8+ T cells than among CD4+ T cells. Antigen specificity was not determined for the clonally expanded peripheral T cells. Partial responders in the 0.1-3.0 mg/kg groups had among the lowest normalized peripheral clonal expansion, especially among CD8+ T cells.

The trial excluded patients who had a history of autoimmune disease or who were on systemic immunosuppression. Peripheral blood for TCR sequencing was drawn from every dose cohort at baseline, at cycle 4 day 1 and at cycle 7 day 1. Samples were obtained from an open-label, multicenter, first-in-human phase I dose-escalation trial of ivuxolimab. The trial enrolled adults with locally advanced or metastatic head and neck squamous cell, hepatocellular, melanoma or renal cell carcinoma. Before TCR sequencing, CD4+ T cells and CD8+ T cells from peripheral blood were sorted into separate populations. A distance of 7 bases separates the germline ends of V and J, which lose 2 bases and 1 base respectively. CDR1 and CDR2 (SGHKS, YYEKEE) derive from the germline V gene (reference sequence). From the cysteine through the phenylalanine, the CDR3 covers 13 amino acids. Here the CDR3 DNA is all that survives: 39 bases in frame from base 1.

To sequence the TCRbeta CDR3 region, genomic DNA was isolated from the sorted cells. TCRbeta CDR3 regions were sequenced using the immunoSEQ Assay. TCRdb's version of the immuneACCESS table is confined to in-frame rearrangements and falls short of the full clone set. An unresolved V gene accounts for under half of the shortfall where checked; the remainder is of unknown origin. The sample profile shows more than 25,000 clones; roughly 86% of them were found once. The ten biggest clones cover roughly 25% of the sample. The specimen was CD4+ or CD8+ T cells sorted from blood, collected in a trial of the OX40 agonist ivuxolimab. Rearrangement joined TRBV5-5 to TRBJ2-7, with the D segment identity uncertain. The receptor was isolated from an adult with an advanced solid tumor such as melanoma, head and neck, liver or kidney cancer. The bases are TGTGCCAGCAGCTTAACAGTGTCCTACGAGCAGTACTTC. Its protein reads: CASSLTVSYEQYF.